This is a list of T cell receptor beta chains from one sample in a study of cytomegalovirus exposure and HLA in healthy donors. Assay: immunoSEQ multiplex PCR; the TCRdb copy retains only in-frame clones and omits some. Of 70,000 to 90,000 clones listed, 70% to 85% are singletons. Source material: PBMCs. These receptors all stem from a man between 65 and 85 years old in good health and CMV-seropositive. CDR3s include the opening cysteine and the closing phenylalanine or tryptophan. D genes are given only for firm matches. Size values are once, few and many counts, or a class for expanded clones, and some rows have none.

j_call | d_call | clone_size | v_call | cdr3_aa | cdr3_nt
TRBJ2-7 | TRBD1 | once | TRBV28 | CASSLPGQSYEQYF | TGTGCCAGCAGTTTACCGGGACAGTCCTACGAGCAGTACTTC
TRBJ2-3 | - | - | TRBV6-1 | CASGRSLRGDTQYF | TGTGCCAGCGGAAGAAGCTTAAGGGGAGATACGCAGTATTTT
TRBJ2-1 | TRBD2 | - | TRBV6-1 | CASSATSGGNNEQFF | TGTGCCAGCAGCGCTACTAGCGGCGGAAACAATGAGCAGTTCTTC
TRBJ2-1 | TRBD2 | - | TRBV19 | CASSRLGTGTSGVYNEQFF | TGTGCCAGTAGCCGTCTCGGCACCGGGACTAGCGGGGTCTACAATGAGCAGTTCTTC
TRBJ2-7 | TRBD2 | - | TRBV10-3 | CAISPLEGTSGSSYEQYF | TGTGCCATCAGTCCCCTAGAAGGGACTAGCGGGAGCTCCTACGAGCAGTACTTC
TRBJ2-5 | TRBD1 | - | TRBV28 | CASRQGFQETQYF | TGTGCCAGTCGACAGGGATTCCAAGAGACCCAGTACTTC
TRBJ1-2 | TRBD1 | - | TRBV5-1 | CASSYTGGRGYGYTF | TGCGCCAGCAGCTATACAGGGGGCCGCGGCTATGGCTACACCTTC
TRBJ2-4 | - | - | TRBV9 | CASSVDDGTVSALAKNIQYF | TGTGCCAGCAGCGTAGACGACGGGACTGTCAGCGCCTTAGCCAAAAACATTCAGTACTTC
TRBJ2-7 | - | few | TRBV4-1 | CASSFNTDYEQYF | TGCGCCAGCAGTTTCAACACAGACTACGAGCAGTACTTC
TRBJ2-3 | - | - | TRBV28 | CASSYADTRGDTQYF | TGTGCCAGCAGTTATGCGGATACCCGAGGAGATACGCAGTATTTT
TRBJ2-7 | TRBD1 | - | TRBV29-1 | CSVAWTGADEQYF | TGCAGCGTTGCGTGGACAGGGGCGGATGAGCAGTACTTC
TRBJ1-4 | TRBD1 | - | TRBV28 | CASSFPDRGNEKLFF | TGTGCCAGCAGTTTCCCCGACAGGGGTAATGAAAAACTGTTTTTT
TRBJ2-7 | - | - | TRBV2 | CASSEFFEQYF | TGTGCCAGCAGTGAGTTCTTCGAGCAGTACTTC
TRBJ2-1 | TRBD2 | - | TRBV6-4 | CASSELAGGFYNEQFF | TGTGCCAGCAGTGAACTAGCGGGGGGGTTTTACAATGAGCAGTTCTTC
TRBJ2-1 | - | - | TRBV7-3 | CASSLGGGREQFF | TGTGCCAGCAGCTTGGGAGGGGGTAGGGAGCAGTTCTTC
TRBJ2-1 | TRBD2 | - | TRBV28 | CASSSPRRGGNEQFF | TGTGCCAGCAGTTCTCCACGGCGCGGGGGGAATGAGCAGTTCTTC
TRBJ2-1 | TRBD1 | - | TRBV13 | CASSPEDRTYNEQFF | TGTGCCAGCAGCCCAGAGGACAGGACCTACAATGAGCAGTTCTTC
TRBJ1-1 | - | - | TRBV14 | CASTLFGVGDTEAFF | TGTGCCAGCACCCTCTTCGGGGTCGGGGACACTGAAGCTTTCTTT
TRBJ2-2 | TRBD2 | - | TRBV4-1 | CASSQEWAASGRAGGELFF | TGCGCCAGCAGCCAAGAATGGGCGGCTAGCGGGAGGGCCGGCGGGGAGCTGTTTTTT
TRBJ2-2 | - | - | TRBV19 | CASSNINTGELFF | TGTGCCAGTAGTAACATCAACACCGGGGAGCTGTTTTTT
TRBJ1-1 | TRBD1 | - | TRBV6-6 | CASSPPGQGRNTEAFF | TGTGCCAGCAGTCCGCCGGGACAGGGGAGGAACACTGAAGCTTTCTTT
TRBJ2-7 | - | - | TRBV12-5 | CASGLALAYEQYF | TGTGCTAGTGGTTTGGCCTTAGCCTACGAGCAGTACTTC
TRBJ2-1 | TRBD2 | - | TRBV19 | CASSNSGGHNEQFF | TGTGCCAGTAGTAATAGCGGGGGCCACAATGAGCAGTTCTTC
TRBJ2-3 | - | - | TRBV18 | CASSLGSTDTQYF | TGTGCCAGCTCACTCGGGAGCACAGATACGCAGTATTTT
TRBJ2-2 | TRBD2 | once | TRBV5-1 | CASSFGGSSGELFF | TGCGCCAGCAGCTTTGGCGGGAGTTCCGGGGAGCTGTTTTTT
TRBJ1-5 | TRBD1 | - | TRBV27 | CASSLAGGQPQHF | TGTGCCAGCAGTTTGGCAGGGGGCCAGCCCCAGCATTTT
TRBJ1-2 | - | - | TRBV18 | CASSLGRADYGYTF | TGTGCCAGCTCCCTGGGCAGGGCCGACTATGGCTACACCTTC
TRBJ2-3 | - | once | TRBV10-1 | CASSETSADTQYF | TGCGCCAGCAGTGAAACTAGTGCTGATACGCAGTATTTT
TRBJ2-2 | TRBD1 | - | TRBV7-6 | CASSLAPGQGAGELFF | TGTGCCAGCAGCTTAGCACCGGGACAGGGGGCCGGGGAGCTGTTTTTT
TRBJ2-3 | TRBD2 | - | TRBV10-3 | CAIAGGQEDTQYF | TGTGCCATAGCGGGAGGGCAGGAAGATACGCAGTATTTT
TRBJ2-3 | - | - | TRBV18 | CASSPRGREGTDTQYF | TGTGCCAGCTCACCACGGGGGCGTGAGGGCACAGATACGCAGTATTTT
TRBJ1-2 | TRBD1 | few | TRBV18 | CASSNRDSTYGYTF | TGTGCCAGCTCAAACCGGGACAGTACGTATGGCTACACCTTC
TRBJ2-5 | - | - | TRBV7-9 | CASSPPGEPRTQYF | TGTGCCAGCAGCCCCCCCGGGGAGCCCCGGACCCAGTACTTC
TRBJ1-6 | - | - | TRBV6-1 | CASSEGHFLNSPLHF | TGTGCCAGCAGTGAAGGCCACTTCTTGAATTCACCCCTCCACTTT
TRBJ1-5 | TRBD1 | once | TRBV9 | CASSVGGGIQPQHF | TGTGCCAGCAGCGTAGGAGGGGGCATTCAGCCCCAGCATTTT
TRBJ1-1 | TRBD1 | - | TRBV4-3 | CASSQHRGDTEAFF | TGCGCCAGCAGCCAGCACAGGGGGGATACTGAAGCTTTCTTT
TRBJ1-3 | - | - | TRBV4-3 | CASSQRAISGNTIYF | TGCGCCAGCAGCCAGAGGGCCATCTCTGGAAACACCATATATTTT